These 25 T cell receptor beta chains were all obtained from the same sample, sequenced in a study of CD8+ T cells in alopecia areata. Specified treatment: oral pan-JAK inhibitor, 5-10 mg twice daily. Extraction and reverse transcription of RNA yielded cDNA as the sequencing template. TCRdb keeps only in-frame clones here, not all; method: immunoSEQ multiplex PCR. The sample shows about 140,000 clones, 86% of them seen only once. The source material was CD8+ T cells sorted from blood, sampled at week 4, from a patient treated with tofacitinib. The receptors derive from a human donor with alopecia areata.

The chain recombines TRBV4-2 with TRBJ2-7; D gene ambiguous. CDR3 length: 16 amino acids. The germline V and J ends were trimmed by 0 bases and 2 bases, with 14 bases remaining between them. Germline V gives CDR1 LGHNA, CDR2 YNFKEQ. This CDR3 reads CASSQEGHPAAYEQYF. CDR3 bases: TGTGCCAGCAGCCAAGAAGGTCACCCCGCGGCCTACGAGCAGTACTTC.

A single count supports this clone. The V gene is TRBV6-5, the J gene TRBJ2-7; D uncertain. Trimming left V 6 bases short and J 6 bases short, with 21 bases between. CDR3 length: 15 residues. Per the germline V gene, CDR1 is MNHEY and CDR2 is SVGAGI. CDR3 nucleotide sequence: TGTGCCAGCAGCTCCGAGGCCCTCGACTCTTCCGAGCAGTACTTC. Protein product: CASSSEALDSSEQYF.

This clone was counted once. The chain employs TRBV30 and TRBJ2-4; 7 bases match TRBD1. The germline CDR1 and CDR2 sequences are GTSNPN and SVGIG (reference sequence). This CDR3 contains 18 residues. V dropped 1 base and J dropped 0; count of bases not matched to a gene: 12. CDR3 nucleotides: TGTGCCTGGAGTGATACCGGGACAGCAGCCCCAGCCAAAAACATTCAGTACTTC. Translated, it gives CAWSDTGTAAPAKNIQYF.

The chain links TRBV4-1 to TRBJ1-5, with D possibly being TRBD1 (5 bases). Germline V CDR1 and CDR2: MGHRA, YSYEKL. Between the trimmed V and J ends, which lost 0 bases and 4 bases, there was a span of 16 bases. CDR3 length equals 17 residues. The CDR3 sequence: CASSQESVYGGNQPQHF. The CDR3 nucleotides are TGCGCCAGCAGCCAAGAATCGGTGTACGGGGGAAATCAGCCCCAGCATTTT.

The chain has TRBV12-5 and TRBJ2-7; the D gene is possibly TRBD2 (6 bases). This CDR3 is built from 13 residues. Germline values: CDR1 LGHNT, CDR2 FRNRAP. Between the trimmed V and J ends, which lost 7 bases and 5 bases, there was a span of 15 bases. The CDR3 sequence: CASAPGWEDEQYF. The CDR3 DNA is TGTGCTAGTGCCCCAGGTTGGGAGGACGAGCAGTACTTC.

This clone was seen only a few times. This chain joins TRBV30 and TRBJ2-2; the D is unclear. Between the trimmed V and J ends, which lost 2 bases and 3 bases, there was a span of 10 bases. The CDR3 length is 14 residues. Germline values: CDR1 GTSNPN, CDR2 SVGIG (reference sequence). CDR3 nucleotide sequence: TGTGCCTGGAGTATACCGTGGGACACCGGGGAGCTGTTTTTT. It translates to CAWSIPWDTGELFF.

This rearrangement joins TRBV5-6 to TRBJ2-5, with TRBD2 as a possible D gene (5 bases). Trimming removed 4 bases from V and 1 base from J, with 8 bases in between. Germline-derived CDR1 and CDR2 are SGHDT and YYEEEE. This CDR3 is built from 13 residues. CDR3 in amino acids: CASSEDFQETQYF. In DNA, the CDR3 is TGTGCCAGCAGCGAGGACTTCCAAGAGACCCAGTACTTC.

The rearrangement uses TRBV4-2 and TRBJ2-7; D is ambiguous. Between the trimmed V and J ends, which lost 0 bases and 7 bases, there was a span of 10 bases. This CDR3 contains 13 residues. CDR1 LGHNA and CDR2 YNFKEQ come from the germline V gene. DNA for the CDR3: TGTGCCAGCAGCCAAGATTTGGAATCAGAGCAGTACTTC. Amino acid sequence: CASSQDLESEQYF.

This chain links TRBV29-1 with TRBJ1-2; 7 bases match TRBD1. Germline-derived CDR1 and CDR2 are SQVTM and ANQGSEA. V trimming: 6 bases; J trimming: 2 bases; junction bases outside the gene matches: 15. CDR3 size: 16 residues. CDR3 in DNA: TGCAGCGTCTGGGGGATACAGGGGTTGGCGAACTATGGCTACACCTTC. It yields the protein CSVWGIQGLANYGYTF.

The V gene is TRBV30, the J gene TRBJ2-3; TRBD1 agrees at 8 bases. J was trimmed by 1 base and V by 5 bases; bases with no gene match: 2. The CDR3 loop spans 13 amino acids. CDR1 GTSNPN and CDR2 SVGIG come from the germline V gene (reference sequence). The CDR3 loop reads CAWGRGRTDTQYF. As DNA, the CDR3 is TGTGCCTGGGGCAGGGGGCGCACAGATACGCAGTATTTT.

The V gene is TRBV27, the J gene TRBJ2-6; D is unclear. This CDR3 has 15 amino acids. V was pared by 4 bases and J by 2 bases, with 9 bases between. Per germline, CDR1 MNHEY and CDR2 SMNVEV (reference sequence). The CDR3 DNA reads TGTGCCAGCAGTTCCCTAGTCGCTGGGGCCAACGTCCTGACTTTC. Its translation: CASSSLVAGANVLTF.

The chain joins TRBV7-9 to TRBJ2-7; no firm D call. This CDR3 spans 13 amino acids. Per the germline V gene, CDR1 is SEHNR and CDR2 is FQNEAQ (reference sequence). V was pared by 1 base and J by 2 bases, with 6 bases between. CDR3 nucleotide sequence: TGTGCCAGCAGCTTAGACACCACCTACGAGCAGTACTTC. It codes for CASSLDTTYEQYF.

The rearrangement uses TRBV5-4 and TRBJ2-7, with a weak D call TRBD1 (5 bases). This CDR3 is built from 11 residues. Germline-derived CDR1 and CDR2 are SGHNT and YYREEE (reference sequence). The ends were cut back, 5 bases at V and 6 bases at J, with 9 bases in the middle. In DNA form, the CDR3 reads TGTGCCAGCAGTCAGGGTGGCGAGCAGTACTTC. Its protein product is CASSQGGEQYF.

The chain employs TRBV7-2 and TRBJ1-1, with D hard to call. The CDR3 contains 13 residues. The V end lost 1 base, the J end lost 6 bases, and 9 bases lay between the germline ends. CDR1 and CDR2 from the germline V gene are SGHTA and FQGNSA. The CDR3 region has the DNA TGTGCCAGCAGCTTAGGGCTCCCCTCTGAAGCTTTCTTT. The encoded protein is CASSLGLPSEAFF. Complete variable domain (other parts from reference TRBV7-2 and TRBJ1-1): GAGVSQSPSNKVTEKGKDVELRCDPISGHTALYWYRQSLGQGLEFLIYFQGNSAPDKSGLPSDRFSAERTGGSVSTLTIQRTQQEDSAVYLCASSLGLPSEAFFGQGTRLTVV.

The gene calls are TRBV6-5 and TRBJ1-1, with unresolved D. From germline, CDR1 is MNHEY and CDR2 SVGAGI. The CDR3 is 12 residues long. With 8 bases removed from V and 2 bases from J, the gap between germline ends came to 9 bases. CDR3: CASVGLNTEAFF. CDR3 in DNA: TGTGCCAGCGTTGGGTTAAACACTGAAGCTTTCTTT.

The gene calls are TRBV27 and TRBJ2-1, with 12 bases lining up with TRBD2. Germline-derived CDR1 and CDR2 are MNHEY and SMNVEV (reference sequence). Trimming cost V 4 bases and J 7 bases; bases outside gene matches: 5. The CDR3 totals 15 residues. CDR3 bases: TGTGCCAGCAGTTCGAGTACTAGCGGGAGGAATGAGCAGTTCTTC. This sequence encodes CASSSSTSGRNEQFF.

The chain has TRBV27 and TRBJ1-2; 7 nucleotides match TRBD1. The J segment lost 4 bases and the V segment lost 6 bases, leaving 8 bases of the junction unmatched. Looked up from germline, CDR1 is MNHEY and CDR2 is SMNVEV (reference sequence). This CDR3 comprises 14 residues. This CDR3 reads CASSLKGASYGYTF. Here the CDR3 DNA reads TGTGCCAGCAGCCTAAAGGGGGCAAGCTATGGCTACACCTTC.

The DNA for the CDR3 is TGTGCCAGCAGCCACAATCAGGTCGATACGCAGTATTTT. This translates into CASSHNQVDTQYF. The gene calls are TRBV11-2 and TRBJ2-3; no clear D gene. Germline V gene lookup returns CDR1 SGHAT and CDR2 FQNNGV. This CDR3 is built from 13 residues. V lost 5 bases, J lost 6 bases, and 12 bases lay in between.

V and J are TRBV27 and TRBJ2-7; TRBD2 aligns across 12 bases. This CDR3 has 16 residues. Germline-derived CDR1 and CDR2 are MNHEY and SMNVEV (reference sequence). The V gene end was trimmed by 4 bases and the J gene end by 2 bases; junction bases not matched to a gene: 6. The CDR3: CASSSLWTSGTYEQYF. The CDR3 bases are TGTGCCAGCAGTTCGCTTTGGACTAGCGGGACCTACGAGCAGTACTTC.

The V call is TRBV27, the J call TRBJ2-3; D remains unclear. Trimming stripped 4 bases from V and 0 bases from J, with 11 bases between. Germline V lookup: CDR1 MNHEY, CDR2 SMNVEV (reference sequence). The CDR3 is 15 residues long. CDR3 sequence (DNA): TGTGCCAGCAGTTCCCATGTTCTAAGCACAGATACGCAGTATTTT. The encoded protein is CASSSHVLSTDTQYF.

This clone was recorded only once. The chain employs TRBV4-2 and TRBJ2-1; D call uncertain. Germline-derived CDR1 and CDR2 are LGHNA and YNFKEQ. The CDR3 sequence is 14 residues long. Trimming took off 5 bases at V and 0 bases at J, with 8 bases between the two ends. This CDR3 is CASSVETSYNEQFF. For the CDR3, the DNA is TGTGCCAGCAGCGTGGAGACCTCCTACAATGAGCAGTTCTTC.

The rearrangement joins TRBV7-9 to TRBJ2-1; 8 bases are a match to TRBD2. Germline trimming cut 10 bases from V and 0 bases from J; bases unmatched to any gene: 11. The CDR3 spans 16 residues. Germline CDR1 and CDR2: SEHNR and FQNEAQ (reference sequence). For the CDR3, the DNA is TGTGCCATCGGTGGGATTAGCGGGGCCTCCTACAATGAGCAGTTCTTC. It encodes CAIGGISGASYNEQFF. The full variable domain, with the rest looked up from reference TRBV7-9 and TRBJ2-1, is DTGVSQNPRHKITKRGQNVTFRCDPISEHNRLYWYRQTLGQGPEFLTYFQNEAQLEKSRLLSDRFSAERPKGSFSTLEIQRTEQGDSAMYLCAIGGISGASYNEQFFGPGTRLTVL.

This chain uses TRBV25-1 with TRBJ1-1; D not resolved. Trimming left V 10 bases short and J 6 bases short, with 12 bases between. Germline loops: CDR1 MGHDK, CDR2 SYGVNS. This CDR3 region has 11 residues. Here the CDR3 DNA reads TGTGCCACCCAGCCCGTCGCTGAAGCTTTCTTT. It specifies CATQPVAEAFF.

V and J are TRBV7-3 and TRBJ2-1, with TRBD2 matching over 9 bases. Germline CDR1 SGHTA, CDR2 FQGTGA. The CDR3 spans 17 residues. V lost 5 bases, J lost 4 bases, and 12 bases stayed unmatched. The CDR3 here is CASSQSGTSGLYNEQFF. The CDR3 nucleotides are TGTGCCAGCAGCCAGAGCGGAACTAGCGGGTTATACAATGAGCAGTTCTTC.

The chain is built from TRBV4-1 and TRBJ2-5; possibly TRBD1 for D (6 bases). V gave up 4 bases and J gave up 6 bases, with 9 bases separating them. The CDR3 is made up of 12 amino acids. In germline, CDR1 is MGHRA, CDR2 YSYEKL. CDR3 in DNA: TGCGCCAGCAGCCCCGGACAGAAGACCCAGTACTTC. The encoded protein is CASSPGQKTQYF.